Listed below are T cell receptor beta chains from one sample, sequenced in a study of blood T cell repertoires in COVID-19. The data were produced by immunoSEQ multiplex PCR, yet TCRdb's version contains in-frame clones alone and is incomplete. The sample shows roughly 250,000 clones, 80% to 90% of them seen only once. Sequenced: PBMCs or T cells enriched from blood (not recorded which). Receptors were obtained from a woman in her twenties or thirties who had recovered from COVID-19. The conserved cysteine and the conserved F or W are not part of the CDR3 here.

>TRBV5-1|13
ASSTRGIYNSPLH
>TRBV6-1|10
ASSEALSGYT
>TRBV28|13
ASDAFRDNLYGYT
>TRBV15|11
ATSRDRQGKAF
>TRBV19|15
ASSITGLPSSGNTIY
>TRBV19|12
ASSPASSYNEQF
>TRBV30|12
AWRFRDRREKLF
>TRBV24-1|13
ATSEPGQVGSGYT
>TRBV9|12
ASSPLLQNNEQF
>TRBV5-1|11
ASTGLADYEQY
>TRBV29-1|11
SVLRQGKETQY
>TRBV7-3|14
ASSLSGEAGDNEQF
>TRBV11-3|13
ASSFSGGFGNEQF
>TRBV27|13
ASSLNWDRDQPQH
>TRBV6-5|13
ASSYSWTGNSEAF
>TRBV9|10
ASSTRDLEAF
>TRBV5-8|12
ASSFRLPNQPQH
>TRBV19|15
ASSIGGFGGYSYEQY
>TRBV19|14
ASRTTFAGPSGEAF
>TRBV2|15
ASNPDIPSPLNTEAF
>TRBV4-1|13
ASSQEVTDSYEQY
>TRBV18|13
ASSGQASTNEKLF
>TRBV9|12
ASSVTGGSDEQY
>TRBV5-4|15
ASSSPVGTSGQETQY
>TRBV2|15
ASSDVTSGRTAYEQY
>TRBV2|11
ASSTGPAVGYT
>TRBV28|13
ASSPVVTNTGELF
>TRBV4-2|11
ASSQEYTDTQY
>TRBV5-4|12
ASTSGMDNSPLH
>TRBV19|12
ASRKRTGEDTIY
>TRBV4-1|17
ASSTPPGTGNLSPAEAF
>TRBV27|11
ASSLSEITEQY
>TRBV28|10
ASSRMRTEAF
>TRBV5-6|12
ASSPTGLSYEQY
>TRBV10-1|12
ASSESKRNTEAF
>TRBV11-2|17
ASSLGGGAVGRVTGELF
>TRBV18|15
ASSPRTGYPSNQPQH
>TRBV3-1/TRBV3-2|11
ASGRASTDTQY
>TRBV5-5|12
ASSSTGMSEKLF
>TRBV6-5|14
ASSYSPGGRVYEQY
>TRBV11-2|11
ASSYRGNTEAF